This T cell receptor (beta chain) was observed in a study of T-cell memory formation after mild COVID-19. Turning to the study itself: The TCR clusters were mostly specific to one donor. Study-wide results and caveats: CD8+ contracting clones occupied EMRA, while CD4+ ones occupied mainly CM and EM. Pre-infection memory held some responding clones, suggesting pre-existing cross-reactive T cells responded.

Using constant-segment primers, 5'RACE produced TCR alpha and TCR beta cDNA libraries carrying sample barcodes and UMIs. From the 5' RACE reads, TCRdb called clonotypes with MiXCR, one entry per CDR3 protein. The sample carries 80,000 to 95,000 distinct CDR3 sequences, around a quarter recorded once. The V end lost 2 bases, the J end lost 4 bases, and 11 bases lay between the germline ends. The CDR3 consists of 14 residues. Germline values: CDR1 SGHAT, CDR2 FQNNGV. A word on this clonotype: Its antigen is undetermined.

Sequenced: PBMCs or a T cell subset sorted from them (not recorded which). The clonotype originates from a young man who had mild COVID-19 (a few samples of this study predate the infection). Cell type and time point are not known. The chain is built from TRBV11-2 and TRBJ1-1; D unclear. In nucleotides, the CDR3 is TGTGCCAGCAGCTTATTCTTTGATCCCACTGAAGCTTTCTTT. Encoded protein: CASSLFFDPTEAFF.